The sequence of this T cell receptor (beta chain) was determined in a study of cytomegalovirus exposure and HLA in healthy donors. The germline V and J ends were trimmed by 8 bases and 7 bases, with 26 bases remaining between them. The germline gives CDR1 MNHEY, CDR2 SMNVEV (reference sequence). The CDR3 has 16 residues. Primers included in the PCR were 60 Vbeta and 13 Jbeta primers. Only in-frame clones appear in the TCRdb table, and some are missing; sequencing was by immunoSEQ multiplex PCR. The sample records 160,000 or so clones, roughly 76% being singletons. The chain joins TRBV27 to TRBJ1-2, with D perhaps TRBD1 (5 bases). The receptor was isolated from a woman between 50 and 59 years old in good health and CMV-seronegative. The sequencing input was PBMCs. The CDR3 loop is CASGPRAGPSSVGYTF. CDR3 bases: TGTGCCAGCGGGCCAAGGGCAGGGCCCTCTTCGGTTGGCTACACCTTC.